Reported below is one T cell receptor (beta chain). The data belong to a study of CD8 T cells in Susac syndrome. Reverse transcription used about 0.5 to 1 ug RNA and random hexamers. Each CDR3 protein gets one entry after TCRdb re-called the immunoSEQ multiplex PCR reads with MiXCR. The data contain about 200,000 distinct CDR3 sequences, roughly 90% of them singletons. Bulk CD8+ and CD4+ cells came from magnetic negative isolation; CD8+ TEMRA by FACS. The CDR3 length is 15 residues. V dropped 1 base and J dropped 9; count of bases not matched to a gene: 5. The germline V gene has CDR1 MNHNS and CDR2 SASEGT.

Sequencing was done on a sample of CD4+ T cells from PBMCs. This chain connects TRBV6-1 to TRBJ2-7, with TRBD2 matching 14 bases. This TCR derives from a human donor with Susac syndrome. The CDR3 sequence: CASSEVGLAGVRQYF. The DNA for the CDR3 is TGTGCCAGCAGTGAAGTGGGACTAGCGGGAGTGCGGCAGTACTTC.